The 29 T cell receptor beta chains in this list originate from one sample, sequenced in a study of cytomegalovirus exposure and HLA in healthy donors. Only in-frame clones appear in the TCRdb table, and some are missing; sequencing was by immunoSEQ multiplex PCR. The sample includes 100,000 to 150,000 clones, more than 95% of them seen just once. Sequencing was done on a sample of PBMCs. These receptors were taken from a man aged 18 to 30 in good health and CMV-seronegative.

This sequence joins TRBV5-8 and TRBJ1-2; 7 nucleotides align to TRBD1. With V trimmed by 6 bases and J by 4 bases, 6 bases remained unmatched. The CDR3 covers 13 residues. Per germline, CDR1 SGHTS and CDR2 YDEGEE. The CDR3 DNA is TGTGCCAGCAAAATCGACAGGGCCTATGGCTACACCTTC. Protein: CASKIDRAYGYTF.

The gene calls are TRBV4-1 and TRBJ2-1; 10 nucleotides line up with TRBD2. The CDR3 loop spans 15 amino acids. J was trimmed by 7 bases and V by 3 bases; bases with no gene match: 6. Germline V lookup: CDR1 MGHRA, CDR2 YSYEKL. The CDR3 nucleotides read TGCGCCAGCAGCCATCCTAGCGGGAGCGGGAATGAGCAGTTCTTC. This encodes CASSHPSGSGNEQFF.

This chain joins TRBV9 and TRBJ1-4, with 9 bases aligning to TRBD1. Germline-derived CDR1 and CDR2 are SGDLS and YYNGEE. This CDR3 comprises 14 residues. With 2 bases clipped from V and 8 bases from J, the junction kept 4 bases outside the gene matches. The CDR3: CASSVTGGREKLFF. CDR3 bases: TGTGCCAGCAGCGTCACAGGGGGCAGGGAAAAACTGTTTTTT. The full variable domain, rest sourced from reference TRBV9 and TRBJ1-4, is DSGVTQTPKHLITATGQRVTLRCSPRSGDLSVYWYQQSLDQGLQFLIQYYNGEERAKGNILERFSAQQFPDLHSELNLSSLELGDSALYFCASSVTGGREKLFFGSGTQLSVL.

The genes are TRBV4-1 and TRBJ2-5, with D uncertain. CDR3 length equals 14 residues. Trimming pared 0 bases from V and 4 bases from J, leaving 9 bases between. The germline CDR1 and CDR2 sequences are MGHRA and YSYEKL. The CDR3 nucleotides are TGCGCCAGCAGCCAAGAAGCAATACTAGAGACCCAGTACTTC. Translating gives CASSQEAILETQYF.

CDR3 residues: CASSFPGLAGESNTGELFF. The CDR3 bases are TGTGCCAGCAGTTTCCCGGGACTAGCGGGAGAGTCGAACACCGGGGAGCTGTTTTTT. V usage is TRBV28 and J usage is TRBJ2-2; 14 bases match TRBD2. CDR3 length equals 19 residues. Trimming at V came to 3 bases and at J to 0 bases, leaving 6 bases not matched to a gene. In germline, CDR1 is MDHEN, CDR2 SYDVKM.

The chain recombines TRBV6-6 with TRBJ2-7, with D uncertain. The V end was cut by 6 bases, the J end by 0 bases, with 15 bases between. The CDR3 runs 15 residues. In germline, CDR1 is MNHNY, CDR2 SVGAGI (reference sequence). The CDR3 DNA follows: TGTGCCAGCAGCTCCATGGCCCAAAGCTCCTACGAGCAGTACTTC. Protein: CASSSMAQSSYEQYF.

J is TRBJ2-7 and V is TRBV28, with 9 bases fitting TRBD1. V was pared by 7 bases and J by 0 bases, with 7 bases of the junction left unmatched. CDR1 is MDHEN and CDR2 is SYDVKM in the germline V gene. This CDR3 has 15 amino acids. The CDR3 coding sequence is TGTGCCAGCATTGTGGGACAGGGAAACTCCTACGAGCAGTACTTC. Its protein is CASIVGQGNSYEQYF.

The rearrangement links TRBV27 to TRBJ1-1; D is perhaps TRBD1 (6 bases). This CDR3 spans 13 amino acids. V was cut by 4 bases and J by 2 bases, with 8 bases left in between. Per germline, CDR1 MNHEY and CDR2 SMNVEV (reference sequence). CDR3 amino acids: CASSWTANTEAFF. CDR3 DNA sequence: TGTGCCAGCAGTTGGACAGCAAACACTGAAGCTTTCTTT.

This clone was seen once. The chain joins TRBV7-8 to TRBJ2-1; tentatively, D is TRBD1 (6 bases). The germline V and J ends were trimmed by 1 base and 3 bases, with 10 bases remaining between them. Per germline, CDR1 SGHVS and CDR2 FQNEAQ. The CDR3 length is 15 residues. CDR3 DNA sequence: TGTGCCAGCAGCTTAGGAGTGACAGGCTACAATGAGCAGTTCTTC. Translating it yields CASSLGVTGYNEQFF.

The DNA of the CDR3 is TGTGCCTGGAGGCTAAGGGGGGGGATGAACACTGAAGCTTTCTTT. It translates to CAWRLRGGMNTEAFF. V usage is TRBV30 and J usage is TRBJ1-1; D might be TRBD1 (6 bases). From germline, CDR1 is GTSNPN and CDR2 SVGIG (reference sequence). V was trimmed by 3 bases and J by 0 bases, leaving 14 bases between them. CDR3 length: 15 residues.

This clone has more than one count but fewer than ten. The V call is TRBV11-2, the J call TRBJ2-7, with D hard to call. The CDR3 runs to 13 residues. Germline values: CDR1 SGHAT, CDR2 FQNNGV. Between the trimmed V and J ends, which lost 3 bases and 3 bases, there was a span of 9 bases. CDR3 sequence reads: CASSFQDGYEQYF. The CDR3 nucleotides are TGTGCCAGCAGCTTTCAGGATGGCTACGAGCAGTACTTC.

The gene calls are TRBV27 and TRBJ1-5; 10 nucleotides line up with TRBD1. The length of the CDR3 is 14 residues. J gave up 5 bases and V 8 bases, and 6 bases lay outside the gene matches. Germline-derived CDR1 and CDR2 are MNHEY and SMNVEV (reference sequence). The DNA of the CDR3 is TGTGCCAGCCAGACAGGGGGCATGCATCAGCCCCAGCATTTT. Protein: CASQTGGMHQPQHF.

This chain uses TRBV12-5 with TRBJ2-1, with 7 bases aligning to TRBD1. In germline, CDR1 is LGHNT, CDR2 FRNRAP. V shed 5 bases, J shed 5 bases, and the junction held 12 bases outside the gene matches. The CDR3 is 16 amino acids. The chain's CDR3 is CASGGSPGTVHNEQFF. CDR3 coding DNA: TGTGCTAGTGGTGGATCCCCCGGGACAGTACACAATGAGCAGTTCTTC.

The rearrangement links TRBV28 to TRBJ2-5; 8 bases are a match to TRBD1. Germline CDR1 is MDHEN and CDR2 is SYDVKM. This CDR3 has 17 residues. V lost 7 bases and J lost 5; bases outside the gene matches: 18. In nucleotides, the CDR3 is TGTGCCAGCACCCCCGGCGCAGGGGGCATTGTAGGGGAGACCCAGTACTTC. The encoded protein is CASTPGAGGIVGETQYF.

V and J are TRBV15 and TRBJ2-7; 7 positions match TRBD1. The CDR3 spans 13 residues. Trimming removed 5 bases from V and 2 bases from J; junction bases left unmatched: 3. From germline, CDR1 is LNHNV and CDR2 YYDKDF (reference sequence). The CDR3, as DNA: TGTGCCACCAGCTCGGGACAGACCTACGAGCAGTACTTC. It is translated as CATSSGQTYEQYF.

The rearrangement links TRBV6-5 to TRBJ2-7, with 9 nucleotides matching TRBD2. The CDR3 is 14 amino acids. Trimming removed 5 bases from V and 6 bases from J; junction bases left unmatched: 8. Per germline, CDR1 MNHEY and CDR2 SVGAGI. CDR3 amino acids: CASSPRTSVGEQYF. The CDR3 nucleotides are TGTGCCAGCAGTCCCCGGACTAGCGTCGGCGAGCAGTACTTC.

This rearrangement joins TRBV5-1 to TRBJ2-5, with D uncertain. The CDR3 has 11 residues. The ends were cut back, 5 bases at V and 2 bases at J, with 4 bases in the middle. Per the germline V gene, CDR1 is SGHRS and CDR2 is YFSETQ. The chain's CDR3 is CASRTQETQYF. CDR3 coding DNA: TGCGCCAGCAGGACTCAAGAGACCCAGTACTTC.

This chain joins TRBV30 and TRBJ2-7, with TRBD1 identical over 8 bases. The CDR3 runs 12 residues. V lost 5 bases to trimming and J lost 2 bases; unmatched junction nucleotides: 2. Germline V CDR1 and CDR2: GTSNPN, SVGIG (reference sequence). CDR3 protein: CAWAGGAYEQYF. CDR3 nucleotides: TGTGCCTGGGCAGGGGGCGCCTACGAGCAGTACTTC.

V and J are TRBV19 and TRBJ2-1, with 7 bases fitting TRBD1. Trimming cost V 6 bases and J 7 bases; bases outside gene matches: 12. The germline gives CDR1 LNHDA, CDR2 SQIVND (reference sequence). The CDR3 has 15 residues. The chain's CDR3 is CASRISGGPLNEQFF. CDR3 in DNA: TGTGCCAGTAGAATATCAGGGGGTCCCCTTAATGAGCAGTTCTTC.

The chain employs TRBV19 and TRBJ1-2, with 11 bases fitting TRBD1. V lost 5 bases and J lost 0; bases outside the gene matches: 5. Germline CDR1 reads LNHDA; CDR2 reads SQIVND (reference sequence). The CDR3 has 16 residues. In nucleotides, the CDR3 is TGTGCCAGTAGTCTACGGACAGGGGGCGCTAACTATGGCTACACCTTC. This translates into CASSLRTGGANYGYTF.

The rearrangement uses TRBV6-6 and TRBJ1-1, with D maybe TRBD1 (5 bases). The CDR3 sequence is 16 residues long. Germline CDR1 reads MNHNY; CDR2 reads SVGAGI (reference sequence). Trimming took 3 bases from V and 1 from J, leaving 15 bases between them. CDR3 nucleotide sequence: TGTGCCAGCAGTTATGGTCGGGGGACCCAGAACACTGAAGCTTTCTTT. Encoded protein: CASSYGRGTQNTEAFF.

This chain uses TRBV18 with TRBJ2-2; perhaps TRBD2 as D (6 bases). Trimming took off 3 bases at V and 0 bases at J, with 11 bases between the two ends. The CDR3 is 16 residues long. Germline V gives CDR1 KGHSH, CDR2 LQKENI. The CDR3 loop is CASSPAGRANTGELFF. The CDR3 coding sequence is TGTGCCAGCTCACCCGCCGGGAGAGCGAACACCGGGGAGCTGTTTTTT.

The chain carries TRBV19 and TRBJ2-6; D is unclear. The V end was cut by 4 bases, the J end by 12 bases, with 7 bases between. Per the germline V gene, CDR1 is LNHDA and CDR2 is SQIVND (reference sequence). The CDR3 has 11 residues. CDR3 DNA: TGTGCCAGTAGTACCCCCGTCGTCCTGACTTTC. This gives the protein CASSTPVVLTF.

The chain links TRBV4-2 to TRBJ1-1, with D tentatively TRBD1 (5 bases). The CDR3 covers 15 residues. Germline CDR1 LGHNA, CDR2 YNFKEQ. The germline V and J ends were trimmed by 0 bases and 5 bases, with 13 bases remaining between them. CDR3 DNA: TGTGCCAGCAGCCAAGATCAGGGTGTCATAACTGAAGCTTTCTTT. It specifies CASSQDQGVITEAFF.

The chain is built from TRBV29-1 and TRBJ1-1; possibly TRBD1 for D (6 bases). The CDR3 totals 14 residues. Germline values: CDR1 SQVTM, CDR2 ANQGSEA. V was pared by 4 bases and J by 0 bases, with 12 bases between. CDR3 nucleotide sequence: TGCAGCGTTGCGGTTGCAGGGGTGAACACTGAAGCTTTCTTT. It yields the protein CSVAVAGVNTEAFF.

This sequence joins TRBV29-1 and TRBJ2-1, with 9 bases fitting TRBD1. V shed 6 bases and J 5 bases; nucleotides not matched to a gene: 11. Germline CDR1 and CDR2: SQVTM and ANQGSEA. The length of the CDR3 is 15 residues. The CDR3 nucleotides are TGCAGCGTCATCTCCGGGACAGGGTTCGACAATGAGCAGTTCTTC. Amino acid sequence: CSVISGTGFDNEQFF.

The chain combines TRBV29-1 with TRBJ2-1; maybe TRBD2 (5 bases). The CDR3 extends over 13 amino acids. Trimming left V 5 bases short and J 5 bases short, with 13 bases between. The germline V gene encodes CDR1 SQVTM and CDR2 ANQGSEA. The CDR3 nucleotides are TGCAGCGTTATAGCGCCAACAAACAATGAGCAGTTCTTC. Translating gives CSVIAPTNNEQFF.

This clone showed up just a few times. The chain links TRBV14 to TRBJ1-2; maybe TRBD1 (5 bases). This CDR3 is 11 amino acids long. Germline V gene lookup returns CDR1 SGHDN and CDR2 FVKESK. Trimming took 4 bases from V and 5 from J, leaving 5 bases between them. The CDR3 reads CASSPGYGYTF. The CDR3 DNA reads as TGTGCCAGCAGCCCAGGGTATGGCTACACCTTC.

In the case of this clone: This sample includes further DNA sequences coding for the same CDR3. J is TRBJ1-1 and V is TRBV14; 11 bases line up with TRBD1. Per the germline V gene, CDR1 is SGHDN and CDR2 is FVKESK. V trimming: 8 bases; J trimming: 4 bases; junction bases outside the gene matches: 6. The CDR3 is 14 amino acids. This CDR3 is CASRLGTGGTEAFF. The CDR3 bases are TGTGCCAGCCGGCTAGGGACAGGGGGCACTGAAGCTTTCTTT.